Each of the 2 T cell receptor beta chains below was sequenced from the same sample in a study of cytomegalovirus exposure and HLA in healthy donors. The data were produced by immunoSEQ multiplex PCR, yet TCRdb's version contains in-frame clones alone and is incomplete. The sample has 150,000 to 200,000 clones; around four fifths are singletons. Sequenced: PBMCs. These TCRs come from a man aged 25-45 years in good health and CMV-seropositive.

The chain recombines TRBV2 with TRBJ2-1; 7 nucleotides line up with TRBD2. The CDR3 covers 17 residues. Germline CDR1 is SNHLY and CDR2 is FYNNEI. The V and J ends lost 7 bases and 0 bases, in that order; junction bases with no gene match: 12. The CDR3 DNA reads TGTGCCAGCACCCGCGGGTGGGGGGGAAGCTCCTACAATGAGCAGTTCTTC. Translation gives CASTRGWGGSSYNEQFF.

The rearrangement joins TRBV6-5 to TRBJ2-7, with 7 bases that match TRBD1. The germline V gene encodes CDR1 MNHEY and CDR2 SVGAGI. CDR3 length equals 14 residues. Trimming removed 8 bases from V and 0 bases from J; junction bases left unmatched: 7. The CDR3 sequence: CASRTGTDSYEQYF. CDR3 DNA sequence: TGTGCCAGCCGGACCGGGACAGACTCCTACGAGCAGTACTTC.